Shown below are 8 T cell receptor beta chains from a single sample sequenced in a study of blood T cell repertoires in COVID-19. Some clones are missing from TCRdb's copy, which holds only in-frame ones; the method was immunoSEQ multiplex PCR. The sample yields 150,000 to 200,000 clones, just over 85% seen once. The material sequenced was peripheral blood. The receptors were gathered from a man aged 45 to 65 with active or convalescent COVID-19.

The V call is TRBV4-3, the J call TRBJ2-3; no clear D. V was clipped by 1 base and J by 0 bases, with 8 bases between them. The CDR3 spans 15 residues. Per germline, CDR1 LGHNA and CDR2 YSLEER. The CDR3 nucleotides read TGCGCCAGCAGCCAAGTCCTCGGGAGCACAGATACGCAGTATTTT. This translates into CASSQVLGSTDTQYF.

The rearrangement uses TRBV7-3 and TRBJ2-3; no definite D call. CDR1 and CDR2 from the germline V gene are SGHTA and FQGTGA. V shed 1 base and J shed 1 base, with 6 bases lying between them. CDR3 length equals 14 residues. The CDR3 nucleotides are TGTGCCAGCAGCTTAAGGGCCGGCACAGATACGCAGTATTTT. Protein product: CASSLRAGTDTQYF.

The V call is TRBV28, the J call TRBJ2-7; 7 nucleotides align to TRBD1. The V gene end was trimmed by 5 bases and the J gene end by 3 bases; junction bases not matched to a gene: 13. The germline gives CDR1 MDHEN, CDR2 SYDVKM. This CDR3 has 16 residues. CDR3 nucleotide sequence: TGTGCCAGCAGTCGACTAAAGACGGGACAGATCTACGAGCAGTACTTC. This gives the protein CASSRLKTGQIYEQYF.

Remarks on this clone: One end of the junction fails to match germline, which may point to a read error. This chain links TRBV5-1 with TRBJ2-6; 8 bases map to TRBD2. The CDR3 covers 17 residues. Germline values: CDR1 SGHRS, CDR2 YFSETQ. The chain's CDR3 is CASTLYRGGTGANVLTF. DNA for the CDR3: TGCGCCAGCACCTTGTACCGGGGGGGAACTGGGGCCAACGTCCTGACTTTC.

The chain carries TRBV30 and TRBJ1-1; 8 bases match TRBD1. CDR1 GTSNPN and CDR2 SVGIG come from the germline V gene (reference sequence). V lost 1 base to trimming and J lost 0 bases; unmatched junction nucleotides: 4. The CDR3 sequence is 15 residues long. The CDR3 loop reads CAWSETGALNTEAFF. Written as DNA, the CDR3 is TGTGCCTGGAGTGAGACAGGGGCCTTGAACACTGAAGCTTTCTTT.

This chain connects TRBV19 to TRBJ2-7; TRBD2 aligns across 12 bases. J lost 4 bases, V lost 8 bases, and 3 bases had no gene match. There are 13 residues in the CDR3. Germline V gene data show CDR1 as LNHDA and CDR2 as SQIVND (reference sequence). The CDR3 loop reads CASSTSGGYEQYF. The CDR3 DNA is TGTGCCAGTTCGACTAGCGGGGGTTACGAGCAGTACTTC. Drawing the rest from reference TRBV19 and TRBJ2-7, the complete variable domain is DGGITQSPKYLFRKEGQNVTLSCEQNLNHDAMYWYRQDPGQGLRLIYYSQIVNDFQKGDIAEGYSVSREKKESFPLTVTSAQKNPTAFYLCASSTSGGYEQYFGPGTRLTVT.

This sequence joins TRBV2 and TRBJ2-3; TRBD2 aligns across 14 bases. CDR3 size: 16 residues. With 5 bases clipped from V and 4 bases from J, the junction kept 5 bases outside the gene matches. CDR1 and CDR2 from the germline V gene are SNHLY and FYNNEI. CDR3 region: CASSPGLAGAADTQYF. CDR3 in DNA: TGTGCCAGCAGTCCGGGACTAGCGGGAGCTGCAGATACGCAGTATTTT.

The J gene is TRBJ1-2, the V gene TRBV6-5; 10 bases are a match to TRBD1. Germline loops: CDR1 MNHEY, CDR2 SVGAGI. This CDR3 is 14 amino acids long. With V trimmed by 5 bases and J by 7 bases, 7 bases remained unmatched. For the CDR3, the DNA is TGTGCCAGCAGTCGAGGGACAGGGGCGATTGGCTACACCTTC. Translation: CASSRGTGAIGYTF.